One sample yielded the 27 T cell receptor beta chains listed below, sequenced in a study of regulatory T cells in long-lasting Graves disease. Time point of the sample: persistent/refractory GD, antithyroid drugs over 5 years with positive TRAb. The authors made the TCR library using RNA they extracted from PBMCs. Combining iRepertoire HTBI primers with Arm-PCR of CDR3 regions, the authors built TCR beta libraries. TCRdb re-called the multiplex PCR reads with MiXCR, one entry per CDR3 protein. The sample holds about 420,000 distinct CDR3 sequences, around 24% seen once. The sample consisted of peripheral blood mononuclear cells (PBMCs), taken when the disease was refractory, from a patient treated with antithyroid drugs. These receptor sequences come from a female donor with Graves disease.

The chain uses TRBV6-1 and TRBJ2-1; the D call may be TRBD1 or TRBD2 (5 bases each). Per the germline V gene, CDR1 is MNHNS and CDR2 is SASEGT. The CDR3 runs 14 residues. V lost 7 bases and J lost 0, with 10 bases in between. CDR3 residues: CASTEGYSYNEQFF. The CDR3 coding sequence is TGTGCCAGCACTGAGGGGTACTCCTACAATGAGCAGTTCTTC.

This clonotype was counted a single time. A much bigger clone sits one base away, suggesting this may be a read error. V and J are TRBV7-3 and TRBJ2-2, with D tentatively TRBD1 or TRBD2 (5 bases each). Germline CDR1 and CDR2: SGHTA and FQGTGA. There are 16 residues in the CDR3. This CDR3 is CASSLSGTANTRELFF. For the CDR3, the DNA is TGTGCCAGCAGCTTGTCCGGGACCGCGAACACCCGGGAGCTGTTTTTT.

This clonotype was detected many times. The rearrangement joins TRBV28 to TRBJ2-3; maybe TRBD2 (5 bases). V was pared by 3 bases and J by 3 bases, with 7 bases between. The germline gives CDR1 MDHEN, CDR2 SYDVKM. The CDR3 consists of 13 residues. The chain's CDR3 is CASSLRATDTQYF. CDR3 nucleotide sequence: TGTGCCAGCAGTTTGAGGGCAACAGATACGCAGTATTTT.

The chain combines TRBV19 with TRBJ2-7; D remains ambiguous. The CDR3 is made up of 14 amino acids. The germline V gene encodes CDR1 LNHDA and CDR2 SQIVND (reference sequence). V lost 6 bases and J lost 4, with 16 bases in between. The CDR3 loop reads CASSSVGAQYEQYF. In nucleotides, the CDR3 is TGTGCCAGTAGCTCAGTCGGTGCTCAATACGAGCAGTACTTC.

This rearrangement joins TRBV7-2 to TRBJ2-7; D uncertain. From germline, CDR1 is SGHTA and CDR2 FQGNSA. Trimming cost V 3 bases and J 9 bases, with 12 bases left between them. The CDR3 length is 12 residues. This chain's CDR3 is CASSLVPMGQYF. For the CDR3, the DNA is TGTGCCAGCAGCTTGGTCCCAATGGGGCAGTACTTC.

This clonotype was found many times. This chain uses TRBV3-1 with TRBJ2-7; D perhaps matches TRBD1 (6 bases). V was trimmed by 1 base and J by 5 bases, leaving 15 bases between them. The CDR3 runs to 15 residues. The germline V gene encodes CDR1 LGHDT and CDR2 YNNKEL (reference sequence). The DNA of the CDR3 is TGTGCCAGCAGCCAAGTTTTCGGACAGTCGGACGAGCAGTACTTC. Translation: CASSQVFGQSDEQYF.

This clonotype was picked up a small number of times. V and J are TRBV5-4 and TRBJ2-6; D perhaps matches TRBD2 (5 bases). CDR1 and CDR2 from the germline V gene are SGHNT and YYREEE (reference sequence). The CDR3 sequence is 17 residues long. Deletions cut 0 bases from V and 1 base from J, with 11 bases between. The CDR3 is CASSLEGGYSGANVLTF. CDR3 in DNA: TGTGCCAGCAGCTTGGAAGGAGGCTATTCTGGGGCCAACGTCCTGACTTTC.

This clonotype was found many times. The chain employs TRBV15 and TRBJ1-1; D might be TRBD1 (5 bases). V lost 9 bases to trimming and J lost 5 bases, with 19 bases between them. The CDR3 has 14 amino acids. Germline CDR1 LNHNV, CDR2 YYDKDF (reference sequence). CDR3 protein: CATRTHRGSTEAFF. The CDR3 nucleotides read TGTGCCACACGTACCCATAGGGGTAGTACTGAAGCTTTCTTT.

This clonotype was picked up a small number of times. V gene TRBV7-3 combines with J gene TRBJ2-1; 10 bases align to TRBD2. V gave up 3 bases and J gave up 7 bases; unmatched junction bases: 6. Germline V gives CDR1 SGHTA, CDR2 FQGTGA. The CDR3 is 15 residues long. The CDR3 DNA reads as TGTGCCAGCAGCTTCAGGCTAGCGGGAGCTAATGAGCAGTTCTTC. It encodes CASSFRLAGANEQFF.

This clonotype was counted many times. The chain combines TRBV2 with TRBJ1-2; no reliable D call. Germline CDR1 is SNHLY and CDR2 is FYNNEI. V was trimmed by 7 bases and J by 4 bases, leaving 16 bases between them. This CDR3 has 14 residues. This CDR3 reads CASTPLEGTYGYTF. CDR3 nucleotide sequence: TGTGCCAGCACCCCCTTGGAGGGAACCTATGGCTACACCTTC. The full variable domain, completed using reference TRBV2 and TRBJ1-2, is EPEVTQTPSHQVTQMGQEVILRCVPISNHLYFYWYRQILGQKVEFLVSFYNNEISEKSEIFDDQFSVERPDGSNFTLKIRSTKLEDSAMYFCASTPLEGTYGYTFGSGTRLTVV.

With respect to this clonotype: A read error may be the cause here, since a much bigger clone is one base away. This CDR3 fails to terminate in the conserved phenylalanine or tryptophan, so it likely reflects a read error. CDR3 sequence: CASSQDPRLTKYDETQYS. The DNA of the CDR3 is TGTGCCAGCAGCCAAGATCCCCGACTAACCAAATACGATGAGACCCAGTACTCC. The rearrangement joins TRBV11-2 to TRBJ2-5, with D possibly being TRBD2 (5 bases). Trimming removed 5 bases from V and 5 bases from J, with 27 bases in between. The CDR3 runs 18 residues. CDR1 is SGHAT, CDR2 FQNNGV, per germline.

The J gene is TRBJ2-2, the V gene TRBV6-9, with 10 nucleotides matching TRBD1. This CDR3 contains 16 residues. In germline, CDR1 is MNHGY, CDR2 SVAAGI. V trimming: 4 bases; J trimming: 5 bases; junction bases outside the gene matches: 7. The CDR3 coding sequence is TGTGCCAGCAGTTTTTCGACAGGGGGCAGTACCGGGGAGCTGTTTTTT. This translates into CASSFSTGGSTGELFF.

This clonotype was recorded many times. The gene calls are TRBV30 and TRBJ1-2, with 9 bases that match TRBD1. Germline values: CDR1 GTSNPN, CDR2 SVGIG (reference sequence). The V segment lost 4 bases and the J segment 6 bases; nucleotides outside the gene matches: 6. The CDR3 spans 13 residues. The CDR3 DNA is TGTGCCTGGAACCTGGGACAGGGCCATGGCTACACCTTC. Its protein is CAWNLGQGHGYTF.

This clonotype showed up many times. The chain couples TRBV27 to TRBJ1-2; the D is unclear. This CDR3 contains 13 residues. Looked up from germline, CDR1 is MNHEY and CDR2 is SMNVEV (reference sequence). V was trimmed by 8 bases and J by 4 bases, leaving 14 bases between them. The CDR3 nucleotides are TGTGCCAGCTTTCCCCCCTCTGGCTATGGCTACACCTTC. It specifies CASFPPSGYGYTF.

This chain links TRBV7-6 with TRBJ1-1, with a weak D call TRBD1 (5 bases). Germline assignment: CDR1 SGHVS and CDR2 FNYEAQ. This CDR3 is 12 amino acids long. Trimming left V 3 bases short and J 7 bases short, with 9 bases between. The CDR3 region is CASSFRAGEAFF. In DNA, the CDR3 is TGTGCCAGCAGCTTCAGGGCTGGTGAAGCTTTCTTT. Looking up the rest from reference TRBV7-6 and TRBJ1-1 gives the full variable domain: GAGVSQSPRYKVTKRGQDVALRCDPISGHVSLYWYRQALGQGPEFLTYFNYEAQQDKSGLPNDRFSAERPEGSISTLTIQRTEQRDSAMYRCASSFRAGEAFFGQGTRLTVV.

This chain joins TRBV28 and TRBJ2-7; no reliable D call. CDR3 length: 15 residues. Trimming took 3 bases from V and 2 from J, leaving 14 bases between them. Germline CDR1 MDHEN, CDR2 SYDVKM. The CDR3 region is CASSFLVNGPYEQYF. As DNA, the CDR3 is TGTGCCAGCAGTTTCTTAGTCAATGGGCCCTACGAGCAGTACTTC.

There are many counts of this clonotype. The chain links TRBV2 to TRBJ1-2; D uncertain. The V gene lost 3 bases and the J gene lost 7 bases, with 12 bases spanning the gap. Germline CDR1 reads SNHLY; CDR2 reads FYNNEI. CDR3 length equals 13 residues. The CDR3 DNA follows: TGTGCCAGCAGTGAGGTCTCGGCGCCTGGCTACACCTTC. It is translated as CASSEVSAPGYTF.

This clonotype was picked up a small number of times. The rearrangement uses TRBV27 and TRBJ1-2, with D possibly TRBD1 on 6 matching bases. Per germline, CDR1 MNHEY and CDR2 SMNVEV (reference sequence). V was clipped by 9 bases and J by 14 bases, with 13 bases between them. The CDR3 is made up of 9 amino acids. The CDR3 DNA sequence: TGTGCCAGAACACAGGGTTTGACCTTC. Protein sequence: CARTQGLTF.

This chain links TRBV20-1 with TRBJ2-1; D remains unclear. Trimming shortened V by 3 bases and J by 5 bases, and 17 bases separated the two germline ends. The CDR3 loop spans 15 amino acids. CDR1 DFQATT and CDR2 SNEGSKA come from the germline V gene (reference sequence). The CDR3 spells CSASSSLAFDNEQFF. CDR3 nucleotide sequence: TGCAGTGCTAGTAGCTCCCTGGCTTTTGACAATGAGCAGTTCTTC.

This clonotype was seen a few times. The junction departs from germline at one end; a sequencing error may be responsible. The rearrangement joins TRBV2 to TRBJ2-1; TRBD2 matches 8 bases. CDR3 size: 16 residues. Looked up from germline, CDR1 is SNHLY and CDR2 is FYNNEI. As DNA, the CDR3 is TGTGCCAGCAGTGAAGGGGGACTAGTGCACTACGATGAGCAGTTCTTC. This codes for CASSEGGLVHYDEQFF.

The rearrangement joins TRBV29-1 to TRBJ1-2, with D tentatively TRBD1 (6 bases). The CDR3 is 14 amino acids. V lost 3 bases and J lost 1, with 12 bases in between. Looked up from germline, CDR1 is SQVTM and CDR2 is ANQGSEA. The CDR3: CSVETGQLNYGYTF. CDR3 coding DNA: TGCAGCGTTGAGACAGGACAACTTAACTATGGCTACACCTTC.

This clonotype was found many times. At one end, the junction sequence differs from germline, possibly due to a read error. The chain is built from TRBV28 and TRBJ1-5, with D hard to call. The germline V gene encodes CDR1 MDHEN and CDR2 SYDVKM. This CDR3 has 16 residues. This CDR3 reads CTSTQPLEWGNQPQHF. The CDR3 DNA reads as TGTACCAGCACTCAACCCCTGGAGTGGGGCAATCAGCCCCAGCATTTT. Filled out from reference TRBV28 and TRBJ1-5, the complete variable domain reads DVKVTQSSRYLVKRTGEKVFLECVQDMDHENMFWYRQDPGLGLRLIYFSYDVKMKEKGDIPEGYSVSREKKERFSLILESASTNQTSMYLCTSTQPLEWGNQPQHFGDGTRLSIL.

This clonotype was counted between two and nine times. The chain couples TRBV4-1 to TRBJ1-1; no definite D call. Germline loops: CDR1 MGHRA, CDR2 YSYEKL. The length of the CDR3 is 12 residues. Trimming stripped 5 bases from V and 8 bases from J, with 12 bases between. The chain's CDR3 is CASSAPLAEAFF. The CDR3 coding sequence is TGCGCCAGCAGCGCCCCGTTGGCCGAAGCTTTCTTT.

This clonotype was recorded a few times. This chain connects TRBV2 to TRBJ2-2, with D perhaps TRBD2 (6 bases). The CDR3 is 16 residues long. CDR1 and CDR2 (germline): SNHLY, FYNNEI. V was trimmed by 2 bases and J by 3 bases, leaving 13 bases between them. The CDR3 loop reads CASSESGLKHTGELFF. The CDR3 DNA sequence: TGTGCCAGCAGTGAATCGGGACTGAAACACACCGGGGAGCTGTTTTTT.

This clonotype was detected many times. V gene TRBV20-1 combines with J gene TRBJ2-7, with TRBD2 identical over 9 bases. CDR3 length equals 15 residues. The germline CDR1 and CDR2 sequences are DFQATT and SNEGSKA (reference sequence). The V gene end was trimmed by 2 bases and the J gene end by 4 bases; junction bases not matched to a gene: 9. The CDR3 is CSARSPLAGQYEQYF. In DNA form, the CDR3 reads TGCAGTGCTAGATCCCCTCTAGCGGGGCAATACGAGCAGTACTTC.

The chain links TRBV4-1 to TRBJ1-6, with D uncertain. The germline CDR1 and CDR2 sequences are MGHRA and YSYEKL. The ends were cut back, 0 bases at V and 5 bases at J, with 8 bases in the middle. The CDR3 runs to 15 residues. The CDR3 DNA is TGCGCCAGCAGCCAAGATTGGAGGCATAATTCACCCCTCCACTTT. Translating it yields CASSQDWRHNSPLHF.

The CDR3 DNA is TGTGCCTGGAGTACCGGGACTAGCGGAATATACGAGCAGTACTTC. Translation: CAWSTGTSGIYEQYF. The gene calls are TRBV30 and TRBJ2-7, with TRBD2 matching over 11 bases. V trimming: 2 bases; J trimming: 4 bases; junction bases outside the gene matches: 7. CDR1 and CDR2 (germline): GTSNPN, SVGIG (reference sequence). The CDR3 is made up of 15 amino acids.